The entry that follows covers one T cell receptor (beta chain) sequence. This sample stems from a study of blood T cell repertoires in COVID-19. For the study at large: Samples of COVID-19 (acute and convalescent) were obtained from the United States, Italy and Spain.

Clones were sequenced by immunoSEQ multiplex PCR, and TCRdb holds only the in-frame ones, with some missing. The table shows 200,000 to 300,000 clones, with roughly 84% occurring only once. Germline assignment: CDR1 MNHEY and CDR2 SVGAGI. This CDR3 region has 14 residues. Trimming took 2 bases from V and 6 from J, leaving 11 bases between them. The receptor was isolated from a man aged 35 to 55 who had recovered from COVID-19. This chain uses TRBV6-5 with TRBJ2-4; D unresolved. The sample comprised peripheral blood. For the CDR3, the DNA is TGTGCCAGCAGTTACATTCCGGGTCTAAACATTCAGTACTTC. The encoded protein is CASSYIPGLNIQYF.